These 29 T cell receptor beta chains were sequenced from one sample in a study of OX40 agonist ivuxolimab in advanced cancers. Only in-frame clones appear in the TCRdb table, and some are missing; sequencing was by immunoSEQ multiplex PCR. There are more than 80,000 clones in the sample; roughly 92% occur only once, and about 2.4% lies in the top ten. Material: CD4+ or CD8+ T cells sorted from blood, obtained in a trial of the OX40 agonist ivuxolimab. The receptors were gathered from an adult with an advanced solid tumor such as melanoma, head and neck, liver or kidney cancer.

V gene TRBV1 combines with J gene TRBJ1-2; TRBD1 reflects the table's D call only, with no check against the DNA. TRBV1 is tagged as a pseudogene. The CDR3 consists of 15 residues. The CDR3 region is CTSSQTGDLYGGYTF. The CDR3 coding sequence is TGCACCAGCAGCCAGACAGGGGATCTATATGGTGGCTACACCTTC.

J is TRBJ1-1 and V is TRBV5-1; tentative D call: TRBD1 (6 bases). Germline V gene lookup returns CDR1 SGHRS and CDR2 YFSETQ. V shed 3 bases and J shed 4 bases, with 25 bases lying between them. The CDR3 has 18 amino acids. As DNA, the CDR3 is TGCGCCAGCAGCTCGACTGACAGGCCCAACTATTGGGGCACTGAAGCTTTCTTT. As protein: CASSSTDRPNYWGTEAFF.

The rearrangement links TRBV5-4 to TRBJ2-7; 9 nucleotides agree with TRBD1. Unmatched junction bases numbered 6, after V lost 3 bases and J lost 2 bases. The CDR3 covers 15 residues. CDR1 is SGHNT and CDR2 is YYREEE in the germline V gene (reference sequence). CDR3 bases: TGTGCCAGCAGCTACGGACAGGGGTTTACCTACGAGCAGTACTTC. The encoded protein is CASSYGQGFTYEQYF.

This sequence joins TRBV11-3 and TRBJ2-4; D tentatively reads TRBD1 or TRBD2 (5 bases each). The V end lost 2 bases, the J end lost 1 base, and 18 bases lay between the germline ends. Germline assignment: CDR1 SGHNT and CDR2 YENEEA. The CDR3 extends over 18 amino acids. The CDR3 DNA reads TGTGCCAGCAGCTTATCCCGACAGTGGAGGATTGCCAAAAACATTCAGTACTTC. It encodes CASSLSRQWRIAKNIQYF.

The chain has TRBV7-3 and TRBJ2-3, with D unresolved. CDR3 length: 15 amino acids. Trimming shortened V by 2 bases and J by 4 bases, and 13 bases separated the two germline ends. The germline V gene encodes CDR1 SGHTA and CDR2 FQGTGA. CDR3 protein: CASSLDGSGADTQYF. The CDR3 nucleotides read TGTGCCAGCAGCTTAGACGGGTCTGGGGCAGATACGCAGTATTTT. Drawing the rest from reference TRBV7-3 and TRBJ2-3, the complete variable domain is GAGVSQTPSNKVTEKGKYVELRCDPISGHTALYWYRQSLGQGPEFLIYFQGTGAADDSGLPNDRFFAVRPEGSVSTLKIQRTERGDSAVYLCASSLDGSGADTQYFGPGTRLTVL.

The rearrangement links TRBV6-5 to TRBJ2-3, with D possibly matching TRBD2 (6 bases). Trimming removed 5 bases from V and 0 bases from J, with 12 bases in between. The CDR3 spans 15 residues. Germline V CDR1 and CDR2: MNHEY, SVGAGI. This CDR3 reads CASSPLASSTDTQYF. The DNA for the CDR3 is TGTGCCAGCAGTCCTCTAGCGTCTAGCACAGATACGCAGTATTTT.

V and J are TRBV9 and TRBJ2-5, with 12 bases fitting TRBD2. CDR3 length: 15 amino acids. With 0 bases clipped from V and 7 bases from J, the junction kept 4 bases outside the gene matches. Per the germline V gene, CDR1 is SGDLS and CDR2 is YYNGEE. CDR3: CASSVGLAGDGTQYF. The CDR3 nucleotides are TGTGCCAGCAGCGTAGGACTAGCGGGAGATGGGACCCAGTACTTC.

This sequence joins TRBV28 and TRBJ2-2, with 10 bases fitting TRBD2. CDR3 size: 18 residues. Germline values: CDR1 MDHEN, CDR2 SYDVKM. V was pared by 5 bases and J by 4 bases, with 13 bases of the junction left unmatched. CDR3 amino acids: CASSPTVYTSGTTGELFF. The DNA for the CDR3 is TGTGCCAGCAGTCCGACGGTATACACTAGCGGGACCACCGGGGAGCTGTTTTTT.

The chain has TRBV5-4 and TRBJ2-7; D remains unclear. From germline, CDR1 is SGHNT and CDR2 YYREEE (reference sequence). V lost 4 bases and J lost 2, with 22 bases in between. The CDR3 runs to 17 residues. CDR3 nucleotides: TGTGCCAGCAGCCCCCCCAACGCGCCAGTCATCCCCTACGAGCAGTACTTC. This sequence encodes CASSPPNAPVIPYEQYF.

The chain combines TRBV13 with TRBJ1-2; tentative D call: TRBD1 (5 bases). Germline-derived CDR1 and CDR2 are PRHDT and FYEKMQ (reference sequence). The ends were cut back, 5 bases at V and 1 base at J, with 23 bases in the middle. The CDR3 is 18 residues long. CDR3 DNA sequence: TGTGCCAGCAGCCATCTGCCCCAGGGCACTTCTCTTAACTATGGCTACACCTTC. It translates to CASSHLPQGTSLNYGYTF. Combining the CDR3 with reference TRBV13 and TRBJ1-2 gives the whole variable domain AAGVIQSPRHLIKEKRETATLKCYPIPRHDTVYWYQQGPGQDPQFLISFYEKMQSDKGSIPDRFSAQQFSDYHSELNMSSLELGDSALYFCASSHLPQGTSLNYGYTFGSGTRLTVV.

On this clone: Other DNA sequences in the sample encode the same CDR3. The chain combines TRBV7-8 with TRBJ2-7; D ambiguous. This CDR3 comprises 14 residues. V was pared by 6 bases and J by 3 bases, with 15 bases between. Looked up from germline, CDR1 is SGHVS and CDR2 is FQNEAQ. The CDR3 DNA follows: TGTGCCAGCAGACTCAGCTTTTACAGCTACGAGCAGTACTTC. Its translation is CASRLSFYSYEQYF.

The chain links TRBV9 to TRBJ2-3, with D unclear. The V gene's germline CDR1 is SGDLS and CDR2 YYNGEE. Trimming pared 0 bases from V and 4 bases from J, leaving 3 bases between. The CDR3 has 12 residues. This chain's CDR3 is CASSVGPDTQYF. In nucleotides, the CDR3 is TGTGCCAGCAGCGTAGGGCCAGATACGCAGTATTTT.

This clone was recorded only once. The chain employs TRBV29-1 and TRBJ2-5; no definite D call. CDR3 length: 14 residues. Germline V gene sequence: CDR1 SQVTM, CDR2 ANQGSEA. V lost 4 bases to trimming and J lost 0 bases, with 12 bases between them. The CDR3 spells CSVVTGLNQETQYF. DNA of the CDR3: TGCAGCGTTGTAACCGGGCTGAACCAAGAGACCCAGTACTTC.

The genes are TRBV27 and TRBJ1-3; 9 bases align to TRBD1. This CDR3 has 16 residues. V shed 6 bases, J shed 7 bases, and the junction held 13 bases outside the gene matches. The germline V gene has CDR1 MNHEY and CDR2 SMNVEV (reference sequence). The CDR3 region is CASRPTGGVRKNTIYF. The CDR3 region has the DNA TGTGCCAGCAGACCCACAGGGGGCGTAAGAAAGAACACCATATATTTT.

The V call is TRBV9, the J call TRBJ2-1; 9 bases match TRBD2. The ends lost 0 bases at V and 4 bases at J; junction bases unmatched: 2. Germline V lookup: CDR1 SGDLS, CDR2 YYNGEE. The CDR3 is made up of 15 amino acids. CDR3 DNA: TGTGCCAGCAGCGTAGGGGCGGGAGGGTACAATGAGCAGTTCTTC. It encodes CASSVGAGGYNEQFF.

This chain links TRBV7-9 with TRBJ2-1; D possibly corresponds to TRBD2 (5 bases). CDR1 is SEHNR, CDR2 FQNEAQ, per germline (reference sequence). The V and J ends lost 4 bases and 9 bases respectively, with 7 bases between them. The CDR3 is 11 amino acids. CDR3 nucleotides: TGTGCCAGCAGCTCGACTATTGAGCAGTTCTTC. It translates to CASSSTIEQFF.

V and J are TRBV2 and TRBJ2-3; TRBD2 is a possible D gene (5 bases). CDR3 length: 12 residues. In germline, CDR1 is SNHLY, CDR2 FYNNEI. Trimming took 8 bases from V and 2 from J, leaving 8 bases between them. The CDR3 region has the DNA TGTGCCAGCCTCGGGGACACAGATACGCAGTATTTT. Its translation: CASLGDTDTQYF.

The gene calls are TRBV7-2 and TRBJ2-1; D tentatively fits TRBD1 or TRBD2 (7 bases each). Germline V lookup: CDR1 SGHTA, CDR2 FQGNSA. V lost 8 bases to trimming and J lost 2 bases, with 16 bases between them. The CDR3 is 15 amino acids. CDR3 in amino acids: CASGRGPEPYNEQFF. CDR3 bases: TGTGCCAGCGGGAGGGGGCCAGAGCCCTACAATGAGCAGTTCTTC.

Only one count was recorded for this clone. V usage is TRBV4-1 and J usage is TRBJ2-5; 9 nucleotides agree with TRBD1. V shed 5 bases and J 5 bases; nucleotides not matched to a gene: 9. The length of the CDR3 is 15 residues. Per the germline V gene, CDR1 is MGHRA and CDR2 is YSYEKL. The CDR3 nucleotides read TGCGCCAGCAGCGAAGGGGGACAGGGAGTGGAGACCCAGTACTTC. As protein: CASSEGGQGVETQYF.

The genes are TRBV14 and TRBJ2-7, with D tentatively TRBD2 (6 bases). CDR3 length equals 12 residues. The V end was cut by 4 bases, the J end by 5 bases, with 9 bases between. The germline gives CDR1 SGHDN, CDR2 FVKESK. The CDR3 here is CASSLAAHEQYF. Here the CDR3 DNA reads TGTGCCAGCAGCCTAGCGGCCCACGAGCAGTACTTC.

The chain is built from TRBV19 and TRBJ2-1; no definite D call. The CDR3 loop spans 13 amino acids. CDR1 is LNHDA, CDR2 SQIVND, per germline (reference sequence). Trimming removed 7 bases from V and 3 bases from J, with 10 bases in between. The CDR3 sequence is CASKPAYYNEQFF. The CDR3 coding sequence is TGTGCCAGTAAACCGGCTTACTACAATGAGCAGTTCTTC.

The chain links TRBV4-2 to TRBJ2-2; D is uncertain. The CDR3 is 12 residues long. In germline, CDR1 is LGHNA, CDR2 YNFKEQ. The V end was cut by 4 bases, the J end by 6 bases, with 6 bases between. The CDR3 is CASSLNAGELFF. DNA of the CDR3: TGTGCCAGCAGCCTTAACGCCGGGGAGCTGTTTTTT.

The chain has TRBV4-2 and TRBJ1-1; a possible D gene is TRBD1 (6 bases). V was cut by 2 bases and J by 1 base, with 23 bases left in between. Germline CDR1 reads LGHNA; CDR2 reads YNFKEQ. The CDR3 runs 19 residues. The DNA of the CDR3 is TGTGCCAGCAGCCAAACGATGTTGCCGGGGGGCGTCAGGAACACTGAAGCTTTCTTT. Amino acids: CASSQTMLPGGVRNTEAFF.

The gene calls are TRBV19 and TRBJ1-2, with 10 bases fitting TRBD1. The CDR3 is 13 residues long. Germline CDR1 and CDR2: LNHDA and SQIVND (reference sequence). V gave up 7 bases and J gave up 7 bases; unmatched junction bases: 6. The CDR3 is CASTGTGALGYTF. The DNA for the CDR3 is TGTGCCAGTACGGGGACAGGGGCTCTTGGCTACACCTTC. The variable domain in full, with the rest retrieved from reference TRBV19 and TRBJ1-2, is DGGITQSPKYLFRKEGQNVTLSCEQNLNHDAMYWYRQDPGQGLRLIYYSQIVNDFQKGDIAEGYSVSREKKESFPLTVTSAQKNPTAFYLCASTGTGALGYTFGSGTRLTVV.

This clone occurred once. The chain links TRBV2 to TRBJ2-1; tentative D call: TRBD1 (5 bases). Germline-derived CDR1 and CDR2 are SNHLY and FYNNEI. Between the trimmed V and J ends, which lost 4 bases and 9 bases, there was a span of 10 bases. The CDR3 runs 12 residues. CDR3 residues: CASSGRVAEQFF. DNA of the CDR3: TGTGCCAGCAGTGGCAGGGTGGCTGAGCAGTTCTTC. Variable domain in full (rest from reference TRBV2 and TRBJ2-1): EPEVTQTPSHQVTQMGQEVILRCVPISNHLYFYWYRQILGQKVEFLVSFYNNEISEKSEIFDDQFSVERPDGSNFTLKIRSTKLEDSAMYFCASSGRVAEQFFGPGTRLTVL.

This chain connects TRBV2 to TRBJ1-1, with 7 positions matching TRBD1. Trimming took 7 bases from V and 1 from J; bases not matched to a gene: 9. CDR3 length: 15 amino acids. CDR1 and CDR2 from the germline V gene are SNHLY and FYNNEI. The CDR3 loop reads CASIRDSGKNTEAFF. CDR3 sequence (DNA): TGTGCCAGCATCCGGGACAGCGGAAAGAACACTGAAGCTTTCTTT.

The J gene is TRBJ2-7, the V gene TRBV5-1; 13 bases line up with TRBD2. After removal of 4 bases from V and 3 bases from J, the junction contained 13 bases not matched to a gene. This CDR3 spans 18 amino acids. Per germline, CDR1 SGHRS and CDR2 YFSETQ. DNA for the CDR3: TGCGCCAGCAGCGGAGGAGAGGGACTAGCGGGATCGAACTACGAGCAGTACTTC. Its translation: CASSGGEGLAGSNYEQYF.

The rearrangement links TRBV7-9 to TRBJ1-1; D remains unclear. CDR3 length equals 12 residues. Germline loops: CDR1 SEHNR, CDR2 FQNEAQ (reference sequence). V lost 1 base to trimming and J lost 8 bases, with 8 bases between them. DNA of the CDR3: TGTGCCAGCAGCTTAGGGAGGTTAGAAGCTTTCTTT. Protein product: CASSLGRLEAFF.

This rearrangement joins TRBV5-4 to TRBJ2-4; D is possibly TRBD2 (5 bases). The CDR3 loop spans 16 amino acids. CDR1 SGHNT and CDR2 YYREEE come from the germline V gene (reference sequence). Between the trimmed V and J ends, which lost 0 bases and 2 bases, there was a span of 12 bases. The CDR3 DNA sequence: TGTGCCAGCAGCTTGGAATCCGGGGTATCCAAAAACATTCAGTACTTC. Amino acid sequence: CASSLESGVSKNIQYF.